This TCR beta chain stems from a study of OX40 agonist ivuxolimab in advanced cancers. Germline lookup yields CDR1 SGHNT and CDR2 YYREEE (reference sequence). Trimming took 0 bases from V and 1 from J, leaving 11 bases between them. CDR3 length: 17 amino acids. Here immunoSEQ multiplex PCR was the method, and the copy in TCRdb shows in-frame clones only, minus some. Among approximately 70,000 clones listed, 80% to 90% were seen once. Source: CD4+ or CD8+ T cells sorted from blood, taken in a trial of the OX40 agonist ivuxolimab. This clonotype originated in an adult with an advanced solid tumor such as melanoma, head and neck, liver or kidney cancer. The V call is TRBV5-4, the J call TRBJ2-6; no definite D call. CDR3 in DNA: TGTGCCAGCAGCTTGGGGTGGTCCAGGTCTGGGGCCAACGTCCTGACTTTC. Residues: CASSLGWSRSGANVLTF.